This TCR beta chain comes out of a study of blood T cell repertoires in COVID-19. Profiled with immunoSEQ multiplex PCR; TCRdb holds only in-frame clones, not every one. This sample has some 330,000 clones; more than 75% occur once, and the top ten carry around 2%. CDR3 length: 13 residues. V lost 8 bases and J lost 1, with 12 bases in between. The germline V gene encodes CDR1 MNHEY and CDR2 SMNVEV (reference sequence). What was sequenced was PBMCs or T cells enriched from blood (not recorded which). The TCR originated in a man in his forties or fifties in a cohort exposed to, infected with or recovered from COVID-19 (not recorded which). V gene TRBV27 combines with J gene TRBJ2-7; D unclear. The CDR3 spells CASRPHLSYEQYF. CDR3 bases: TGTGCCAGCCGTCCCCACTTGTCCTACGAGCAGTACTTC.